The source of this T cell receptor beta chain is a study of blood T cell repertoires in COVID-19. Study context: Researchers got acute and convalescent COVID-19 samples from the United States, Italy and Spain.

TCRdb keeps only in-frame clones here, not all; method: immunoSEQ multiplex PCR. This sample has about 57,000 clones, with 87% found just once. The CDR3 totals 12 residues. Losses at the gene ends were 6 bases for V and 4 bases for J; bases not matched to a gene: 1. This clone appeared once. This chain connects TRBV12-3 or TRBV12-4 to TRBJ2-3; 7 bases agree with TRBD2. The clonotype originates from a woman aged 80 or over with COVID-19, enrolled during active disease. The sequencing sample was made of peripheral blood. The CDR3 sequence: CASRGGADTQYF. CDR3 DNA sequence: TGTGCCAGCAGGGGGGGGGCAGATACGCAGTATTTT.